A selection of T cell receptor beta chains follows, all from one sample in a study of Graves' ophthalmopathy and Graves' hyperthyroidism. Using its own MiXCR run on the multiplex PCR reads, TCRdb lists one record per CDR3 protein. The sample contains hundreds of thousands of distinct CDR3 sequences, 22% of which appear only once. Sequencing was carried out using peripheral blood. These TCRs come from a woman aged 18-29 years with stable Graves' hyperthyroidism. Some clones in this sample may be carry-over from other donors' samples. Both conserved end residues are part of each CDR3. The D gene is left open where the match is weak. Size is omitted from some rows. Given values are once, few, many or a class for expanded clones.

>many|TRBV6-5|TRBJ1-2|TRBD1
CASSRDRAGYTF
TGTGCCAGCAGCCGGGACAGAGCTGGCTACACCTTC
>many|TRBV19|TRBJ1-1|NA
CASTFREEFRNTEAFF
TGTGCCAGTACTTTCAGGGAAGAATTTAGGAACACTGAAGCTTTCTTT
>many|TRBV5-5|TRBJ1-1|NA
CASSVQGGVTEAFF
TGTGCCAGCAGCGTACAGGGAGGCGTCACTGAAGCTTTCTTT
>NA|TRBV15|TRBJ1-2|NA
CATSITSGNSNYGYTF
TGTGCCACCAGCATAACTTCAGGGAATTCTAACTATGGCTACACCTTC
>NA|TRBV6-2/TRBV6-3|TRBJ2-5|NA
CASNQRETQYF
TGTGCCAGCAACCAAAGAGAGACCCAGTACTTC
>many|TRBV20-1|TRBJ2-7|TRBD2
CSALPGTSGNYEQYF
TGCAGTGCCCTCCCCGGGACTAGCGGCAACTACGAGCAGTACTTC
>NA|TRBV12-3/TRBV12-4|TRBJ1-6|TRBD1
CASSRDRHPPLHF
TGTGCCAGCAGCCGGGACAGACATCCACCCCTCCACTTT
>many|TRBV6-1|TRBJ2-7|TRBD2
CASSRLAGTFYEQYF
TGTGCCAGCAGTAGACTAGCGGGGACTTTCTACGAGCAGTACTTC
>many|TRBV11-2|TRBJ2-2|NA
CASSPSRQLTGELFF
TGTGCCAGCAGCCCTAGTCGGCAGCTCACCGGGGAGCTGTTTTTT
>many|TRBV11-2|TRBJ1-2|TRBD1
CASSIQGEMNYGYTF
TGTGCCAGCAGCATACAGGGGGAGATGAACTATGGCTACACCTTC
>many|TRBV11-2|TRBJ1-1|NA
CASSLLVTVNTEAFF
TGTGCCAGCAGCTTACTCGTGACAGTCAACACTGAAGCTTTCTTT
>few|TRBV6-1|TRBJ1-2|TRBD1
CASRDRDMGGGYTF
TGTGCCAGCAGGGACAGGGACATGGGAGGCGGCTACACCTTC
>NA|TRBV2|TRBJ1-1|NA
CASSMGGWDTEAFF
TGTGCCAGCAGTATGGGAGGGTGGGACACTGAAGCTTTCTTT
>few|TRBV28|TRBJ2-5|TRBD2
CASSLTTGTSGGETQYF
TGTGCCAGCAGTTTGACCACCGGGACTAGCGGGGGGGAGACCCAGTACTTC
>NA|TRBV3-1|TRBJ2-7|TRBD1
CASSHFHGQGSYEQYF
TGTGCCAGCAGCCATTTCCACGGACAGGGCTCCTACGAGCAGTACTTC
>NA|TRBV28|TRBJ2-7|NA
CASSPMTDSYEQYF
TGTGCCAGCAGTCCTATGACGGACTCCTACGAGCAGTACTTC
>many|TRBV6-1|TRBJ1-1|NA
CASSALLKTEAFF
TGTGCCAGCAGTGCCCTGCTGAAGACTGAAGCTTTCTTT
>many|TRBV4-1|TRBJ2-5|NA
CASSQGQTQYF
TGCGCCAGCAGCCAAGGACAGACCCAGTACTTC
>many|TRBV7-8|TRBJ1-1|NA
CASSLVIGSGTEAFF
TGTGCCAGCAGCTTAGTTATCGGGAGTGGCACTGAAGCTTTCTTT
>many|TRBV11-2|TRBJ2-5|NA
CAGGQGVRETQYF
TGTGCCGGGGGCCAGGGTGTACGAGAGACCCAGTACTTC
>many|TRBV5-1|TRBJ1-1|NA
CASSLSPGNIPNEAFF
TGCGCCAGCAGCTTGTCTCCAGGTAATATTCCTAATGAAGCTTTCTTT
>many|TRBV28|TRBJ2-7|TRBD1
CASRLGQGGPLFYEQYF
TGTGCCAGCAGGTTAGGACAGGGGGGACCCTTGTTCTACGAGCAGTACTTC
>once|TRBV27|TRBJ2-7|NA
CASSKTSVSEQYF
TGTGCCAGCTCCAAAACCAGCGTTAGCGAGCAGTACTTC
>NA|TRBV5-1|TRBJ1-1|NA
CASSPAGDTEAFF
TGCGCCAGCAGCCCGGCGGGGGACACTGAAGCTTTCTTT
>many|TRBV20-1|TRBJ2-7|TRBD1
CSAVGTGVHEQYF
TGCAGTGCTGTAGGGACAGGGGTCCACGAGCAGTACTTC
>many|TRBV12-3/TRBV12-4|TRBJ1-6|NA
CASSLERISYNSPLHF
TGTGCCAGCAGTTTAGAACGGATCTCCTATAATTCACCCCTCCACTTT
>NA|TRBV3-1|TRBJ2-7|TRBD2
CASSQAAGEYEQYF
TGTGCCAGCAGCCAAGCAGCGGGAGAATACGAGCAGTACTTC
>few|TRBV20-1|TRBJ2-5|NA
CSARDWGVQETQYF
TGCAGTGCTAGGGATTGGGGGGTCCAAGAGACCCAGTACTTC
>NA|TRBV6-1|TRBJ1-5|NA
CASVPSRSNQPQHF
TGTGCCAGCGTCCCAAGCAGGAGCAATCAGCCCCAGCATTTT